The next 5 T cell receptor beta chains were all read from a single sample in a study of blood T cell repertoires in COVID-19. Libraries were prepared by immunoSEQ multiplex PCR; TCRdb keeps only in-frame clonotypes and omits some of them. The repertoire holds some 280,000 clones, with 80% to 90% as singletons. The specimen was peripheral blood. Every receptor here comes from a woman under 40 with active or convalescent COVID-19.

The V call is TRBV9, the J call TRBJ2-7; no clear D gene. The CDR3 consists of 14 residues. Germline CDR1 is SGDLS and CDR2 is YYNGEE. V lost 4 bases and J 0 bases, leaving 11 bases between the germline ends. CDR3 sequence reads: CASSPRAGSYEQYF. The CDR3 bases are TGTGCCAGCAGCCCCCGTGCAGGCTCCTACGAGCAGTACTTC.

The J gene is TRBJ1-4, the V gene TRBV2; the D gene is possibly TRBD1 (5 bases). The V end lost 7 bases, the J end lost 4 bases, and 19 bases lay between the germline ends. This CDR3 spans 16 amino acids. Germline assignment: CDR1 SNHLY and CDR2 FYNNEI. Here the CDR3 DNA reads TGTGCCAGCATGGGGTGGGGTGACAGTAGTAATGAAAAACTGTTTTTT. Translating gives CASMGWGDSSNEKLFF. The whole variable domain, remainder taken from reference TRBV2 and TRBJ1-4, is EPEVTQTPSHQVTQMGQEVILRCVPISNHLYFYWYRQILGQKVEFLVSFYNNEISEKSEIFDDQFSVERPDGSNFTLKIRSTKLEDSAMYFCASMGWGDSSNEKLFFGSGTQLSVL.

V gene TRBV7-8 combines with J gene TRBJ1-1; no reliable D call. With 5 bases removed from V and 4 bases from J, the gap between germline ends came to 11 bases. This CDR3 is built from 13 residues. Germline V gene sequence: CDR1 SGHVS, CDR2 FQNEAQ. CDR3 loop: CASSREGATEAFF. The CDR3 DNA reads TGTGCCAGCAGCCGAGAGGGAGCCACTGAAGCTTTCTTT.

V usage is TRBV9 and J usage is TRBJ1-1; 9 positions match TRBD1. This CDR3 is built from 17 residues. Germline V gene lookup returns CDR1 SGDLS and CDR2 YYNGEE. Unmatched junction bases numbered 10, after V lost 3 bases and J lost 1 base. CDR3 sequence reads: CASSDDPRTGENTEAFF. As DNA, the CDR3 is TGTGCCAGCAGCGACGACCCGAGGACAGGGGAGAACACTGAAGCTTTCTTT.

The V call is TRBV10-3, the J call TRBJ1-1; the D gene is possibly TRBD1 (6 bases). V was shortened by 4 bases and J by 1 base, with 10 bases between the two germline ends. This CDR3 has 14 residues. Germline lookup yields CDR1 ENHRY and CDR2 SYGVKD. CDR3 nucleotide sequence: TGTGCCATCAGTGTTGGGGGCCGGAACACTGAAGCTTTCTTT. Encoded protein: CAISVGGRNTEAFF.